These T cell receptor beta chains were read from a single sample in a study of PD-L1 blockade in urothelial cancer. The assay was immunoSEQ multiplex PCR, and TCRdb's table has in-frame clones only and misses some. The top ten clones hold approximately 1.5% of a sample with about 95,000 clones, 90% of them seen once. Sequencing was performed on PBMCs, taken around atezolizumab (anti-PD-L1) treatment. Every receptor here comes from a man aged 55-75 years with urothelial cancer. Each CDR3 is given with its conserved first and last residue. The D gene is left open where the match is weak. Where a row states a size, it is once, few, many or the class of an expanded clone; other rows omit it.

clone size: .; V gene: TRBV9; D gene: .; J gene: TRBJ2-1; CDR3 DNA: TGTGCCAGCAGCGTAGAAGTGGGGACACCCGGTCGAAATGAGCAGTTCTTC; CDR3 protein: CASSVEVGTPGRNEQFF
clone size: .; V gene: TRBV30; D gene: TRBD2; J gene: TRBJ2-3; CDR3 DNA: TGTGCCTGGAGGTCCGCCCCAACTAGCGGGGGTGGAGATACGCAGTATTTT; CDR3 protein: CAWRSAPTSGGGDTQYF
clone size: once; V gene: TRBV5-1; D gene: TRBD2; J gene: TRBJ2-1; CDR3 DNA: TGCGCCAGCAGCCCAAAAGCGGGGACCCTGCAATACAATGAGCAGTTCTTC; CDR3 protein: CASSPKAGTLQYNEQFF
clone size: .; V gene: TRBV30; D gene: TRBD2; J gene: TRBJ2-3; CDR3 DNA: TGTGCCTGGGCTATCGATTCGGGACTAGCGGCGCAGTATTTT; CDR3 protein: CAWAIDSGLAAQYF
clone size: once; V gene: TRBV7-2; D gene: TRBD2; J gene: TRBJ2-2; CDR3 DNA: TGTGCCAGCAGCTTACCCCCCACTAGCGGGCGGAACACCGGGGAGCTGTTTTTT; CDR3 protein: CASSLPPTSGRNTGELFF
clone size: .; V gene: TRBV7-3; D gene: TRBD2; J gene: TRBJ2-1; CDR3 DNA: TGTGCCAGCAGCTCCAATTACAAGACTAGCGCTCATGAGCAGTTCTTC; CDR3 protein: CASSSNYKTSAHEQFF
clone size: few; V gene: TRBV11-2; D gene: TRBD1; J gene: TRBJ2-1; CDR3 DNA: TGTGCCAGCAGCGATACAGGGGGCTCCTACAATGAGCAGTTCTTC; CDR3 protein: CASSDTGGSYNEQFF
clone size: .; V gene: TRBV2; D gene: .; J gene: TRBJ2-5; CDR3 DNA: TGTGCCAGCACGGGGGGCTCCCTCCAAGAGACCCAGTACTTC; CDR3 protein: CASTGGSLQETQYF
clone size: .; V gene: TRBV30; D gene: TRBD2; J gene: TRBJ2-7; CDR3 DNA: TGTGCCTGGAGTATCCTGGGTGGGGGGGCCTACGAGCAGTACTTC; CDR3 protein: CAWSILGGGAYEQYF
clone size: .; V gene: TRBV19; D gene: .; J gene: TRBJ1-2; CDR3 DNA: TGTGCCAGTAGTATACGGAGCTATGGCTACACCTTC; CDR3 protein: CASSIRSYGYTF
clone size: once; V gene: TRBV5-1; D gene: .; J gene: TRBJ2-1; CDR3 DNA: TGCGCCAGCAGCTTTCAGGGGAATGAGCAGTTCTTC; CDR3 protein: CASSFQGNEQFF
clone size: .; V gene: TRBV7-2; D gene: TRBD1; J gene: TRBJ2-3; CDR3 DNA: TGTGCCAGCAGCTTTGGGACAGGGCCGACAGATACGCAGTATTTT; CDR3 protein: CASSFGTGPTDTQYF
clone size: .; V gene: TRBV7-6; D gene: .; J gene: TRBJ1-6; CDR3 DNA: TGTGCCAGCAGCTTAGCCACGGGGTCACCCCTCCACTTT; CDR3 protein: CASSLATGSPLHF
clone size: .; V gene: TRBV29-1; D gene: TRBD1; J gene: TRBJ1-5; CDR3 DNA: TGCAGCGTTGCCGCCGGGACAGGGGGGAGGCAGCCCCAGCATTTT; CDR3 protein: CSVAAGTGGRQPQHF
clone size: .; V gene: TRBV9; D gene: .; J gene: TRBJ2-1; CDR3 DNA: TGTGCCAGCAGCCGCCCAGGATCCAATGAGCAGTTCTTC; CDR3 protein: CASSRPGSNEQFF
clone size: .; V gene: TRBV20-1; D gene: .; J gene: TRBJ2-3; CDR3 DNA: TGCAGCTCGGAGGGTATAGATACGCAGTATTTT; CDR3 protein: CSSEGIDTQYF
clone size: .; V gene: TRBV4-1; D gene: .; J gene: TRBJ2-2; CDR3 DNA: TGCGCCAGCAGCCGGGGGCAGGGGGGGAACACCGGGGAGCTGTTTTTT; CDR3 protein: CASSRGQGGNTGELFF
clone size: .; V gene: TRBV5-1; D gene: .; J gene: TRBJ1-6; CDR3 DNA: TGCGCCAGCAGCTTGTACCCAGGGGCGGATTCACCCCTCCACTTT; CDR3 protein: CASSLYPGADSPLHF
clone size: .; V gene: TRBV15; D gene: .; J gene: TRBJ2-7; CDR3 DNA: TGTGCCACCAGCAGAGATGGGAGCTACGAGCAGTACTTC; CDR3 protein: CATSRDGSYEQYF
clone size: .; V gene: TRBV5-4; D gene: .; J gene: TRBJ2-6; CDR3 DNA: TGTGCCAGCAGCTTGGAGCCCTCTGGGGCCAACGTCCTGACTTTC; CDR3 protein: CASSLEPSGANVLTF
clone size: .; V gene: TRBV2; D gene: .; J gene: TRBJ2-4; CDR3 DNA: TGTGCCAGCAGTGAAGTAGCAGTTAGGGGCGTAGGTTCCAAAAACATTCAGTACTTC; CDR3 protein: CASSEVAVRGVGSKNIQYF
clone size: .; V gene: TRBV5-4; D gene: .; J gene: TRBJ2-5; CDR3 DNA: TGTGCCAGCAGCTTGGGGCAACAGGAGGGAGAGACCCAGTACTTC; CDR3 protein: CASSLGQQEGETQYF
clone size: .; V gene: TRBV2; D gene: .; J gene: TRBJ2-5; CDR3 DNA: TGTGCCAGCAGTGAAGTCAGGGACCAAGAGACCCAGTACTTC; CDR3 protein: CASSEVRDQETQYF
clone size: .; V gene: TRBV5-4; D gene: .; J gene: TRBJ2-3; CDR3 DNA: TGTGCCAGCAGCCCGACTAGGTCGGGCACAGATACGCAGTATTTT; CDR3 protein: CASSPTRSGTDTQYF
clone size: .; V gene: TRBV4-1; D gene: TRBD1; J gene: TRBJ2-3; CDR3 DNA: TGCGCCAGCAGCCTGGACAGGGTCAAGGCTGGCGCAGATACGCAGTATTTT; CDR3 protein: CASSLDRVKAGADTQYF
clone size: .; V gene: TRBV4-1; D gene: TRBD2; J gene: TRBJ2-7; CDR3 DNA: TGCGCCAGCAGCCAACCGGGACTAGCAGACTACGAGCAGTACTTC; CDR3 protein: CASSQPGLADYEQYF
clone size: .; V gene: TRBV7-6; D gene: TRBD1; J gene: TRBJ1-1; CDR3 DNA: TGTGCCAGCAGCGCCGGGACAGGGGTGACTGAAGCTTTCTTT; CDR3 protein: CASSAGTGVTEAFF
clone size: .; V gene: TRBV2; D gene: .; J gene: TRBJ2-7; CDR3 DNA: TGTGCCAGCAGCGAAGGACAGCCCTCTCTCGAGCAGTACTTC; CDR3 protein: CASSEGQPSLEQYF
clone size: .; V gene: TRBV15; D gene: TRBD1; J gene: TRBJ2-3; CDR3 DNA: TGTGCCACCAGCAGAGATCAAGGGGGCCCAGATACGCAGTATTTT; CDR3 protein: CATSRDQGGPDTQYF
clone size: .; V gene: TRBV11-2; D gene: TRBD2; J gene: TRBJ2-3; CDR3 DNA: TGTGCCAGCAGCTTAGTTAGTCTAGCGGGGCCCACAGATACGCAGTATTTT; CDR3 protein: CASSLVSLAGPTDTQYF
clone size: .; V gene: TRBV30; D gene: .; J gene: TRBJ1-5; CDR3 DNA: TGTGCCTGGAGTAGGGGGTTTATTAGCAATCAGCCCCAGCATTTT; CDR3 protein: CAWSRGFISNQPQHF